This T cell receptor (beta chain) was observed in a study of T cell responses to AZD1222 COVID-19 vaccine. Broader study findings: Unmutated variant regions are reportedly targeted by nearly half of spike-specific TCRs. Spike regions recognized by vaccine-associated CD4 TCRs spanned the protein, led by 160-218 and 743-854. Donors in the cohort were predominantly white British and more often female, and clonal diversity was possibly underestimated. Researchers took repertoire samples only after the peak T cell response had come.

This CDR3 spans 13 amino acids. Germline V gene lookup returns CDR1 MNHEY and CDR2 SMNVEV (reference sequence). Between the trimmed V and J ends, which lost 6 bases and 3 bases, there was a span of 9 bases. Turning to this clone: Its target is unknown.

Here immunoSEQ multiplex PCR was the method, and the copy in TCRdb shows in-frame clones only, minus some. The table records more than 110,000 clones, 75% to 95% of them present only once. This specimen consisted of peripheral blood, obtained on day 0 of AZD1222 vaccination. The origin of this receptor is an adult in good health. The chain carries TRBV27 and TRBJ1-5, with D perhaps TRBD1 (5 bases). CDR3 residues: CASRRQLNQPQHF. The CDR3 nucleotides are TGTGCCAGCAGAAGACAGCTCAATCAGCCCCAGCATTTT.